The 8 T cell receptor beta chains in this list originate from one sample, sequenced in a study of blood T cell repertoires in COVID-19. Profiling relied on immunoSEQ multiplex PCR, and the TCRdb table lists in-frame clones only, not all of them. The sample records 360,000 or so clones, just under 90% being singletons. Sequences were obtained from PBMCs or T cells enriched from blood (not recorded which). These receptors originate from a woman aged 25-40 years who had recovered from COVID-19.

The chain carries TRBV18 and TRBJ2-5; D not certain. The CDR3 sequence is 13 residues long. CDR1 and CDR2 from the germline V gene are KGHSH and LQKENI. V was trimmed by 1 base and J by 1 base, leaving 4 bases between them. CDR3: CASSPQLQETQYF. In DNA form, the CDR3 reads TGTGCCAGCTCACCACAGCTCCAAGAGACCCAGTACTTC.

The chain combines TRBV7-2 with TRBJ2-7, with D possibly TRBD1 on 5 matching bases. Trimming left V 4 bases short and J 3 bases short, with 22 bases between. The CDR3 has 17 residues. Germline assignment: CDR1 SGHTA and CDR2 FQGNSA. CDR3 sequence (DNA): TGTGCCAGCAGCTCCCCGGTTACGTGGGGCCAAGTCTACGAGCAGTACTTC. Residues: CASSSPVTWGQVYEQYF.

The rearrangement uses TRBV30 and TRBJ1-1; D is perhaps TRBD1 (6 bases). The V gene lost 7 bases and the J gene lost 1 base, with 10 bases spanning the gap. The CDR3 spans 12 residues. Germline CDR1 GTSNPN, CDR2 SVGIG (reference sequence). This CDR3 is CASGRGNTEAFF. The CDR3 DNA reads TGTGCCTCCGGCAGGGGGAACACTGAAGCTTTCTTT.

The CDR3 loop reads CASSFGGTGPYEQYF. The CDR3 DNA follows: TGTGCCAGCAGCTTTGGCGGGACGGGTCCCTACGAGCAGTACTTC. V is TRBV5-6 and J is TRBJ2-7; perhaps TRBD2 as D (6 bases). Looked up from germline, CDR1 is SGHDT and CDR2 is YYEEEE. Trimming removed 2 bases from V and 2 bases from J, with 14 bases in between. This CDR3 is built from 15 residues.

The CDR3 sequence is CASSKSSQDNEQFF. The CDR3 DNA reads as TGTGCCAGCAGCAAATCTTCACAGGACAATGAGCAGTTCTTC. This chain links TRBV21-1 with TRBJ2-1; TRBD1 is the table's D call and was not checked against the DNA. TRBV21-1 represents a pseudogene. This CDR3 spans 14 amino acids.

This chain links TRBV9 with TRBJ2-7; D possibly corresponds to TRBD2 (7 bases). The CDR3 is 16 amino acids. The V end lost 0 bases, the J end lost 5 bases, and 18 bases lay between the germline ends. CDR1 SGDLS and CDR2 YYNGEE come from the germline V gene. The CDR3 spells CASSVAGGRFVDEQYF. In nucleotides, the CDR3 is TGTGCCAGCAGCGTAGCCGGGGGGCGCTTCGTCGACGAGCAGTACTTC.

The chain links TRBV7-9 to TRBJ1-1, with 7 bases fitting TRBD1. V was clipped by 5 bases and J by 2 bases; unmatched bases: 5. Per the germline V gene, CDR1 is SEHNR and CDR2 is FQNEAQ (reference sequence). The CDR3 loop spans 14 amino acids. CDR3 amino acids: CASSPGTVNTEAFF. Here the CDR3 DNA reads TGTGCCAGCAGCCCCGGGACAGTAAACACTGAAGCTTTCTTT. Full variable domain (outside the CDR3, taken from reference TRBV7-9 and TRBJ1-1): DTGVSQNPRHKITKRGQNVTFRCDPISEHNRLYWYRQTLGQGPEFLTYFQNEAQLEKSRLLSDRFSAERPKGSFSTLEIQRTEQGDSAMYLCASSPGTVNTEAFFGQGTRLTVV.

The chain is built from TRBV6-1 and TRBJ2-2, with D uncertain. Trimming removed 2 bases from V and 8 bases from J, with 12 bases in between. CDR3 length: 14 amino acids. Per germline, CDR1 MNHNS and CDR2 SASEGT. This CDR3 is CASSEPPAAGELFF. DNA of the CDR3: TGTGCCAGCAGTGAACCGCCCGCCGCGGGGGAGCTGTTTTTT.